This TCR beta chain comes out of a study of blood T cell repertoires in COVID-19. The overall study: Material from acute and convalescent COVID-19 was sourced from the United States, Italy and Spain. Sources were T cells, B-cell-depleted T cells, or PBMCs; the material itself was cDNA or gDNA.

Original handling: Reference gene primer amplification gave nucleated cell count estimates. The assay was immunoSEQ multiplex PCR, and TCRdb's table has in-frame clones only and misses some. From that table come the V and J calls and clone size; the DNA was used to work out D and trimming. The table lists around 130,000 clones, around nine tenths of them singletons. From germline, CDR1 is SGDLS and CDR2 YYNGEE. The V segment lost 3 bases and the J segment 7 bases; nucleotides outside the gene matches: 3. The CDR3 sequence is 13 residues long. Sequences were obtained from peripheral blood. This TCR was recovered from a woman aged 50 to 60 with acute or convalescent COVID-19. The chain joins TRBV9 to TRBJ1-2; 10 nucleotides line up with TRBD1. CDR3 protein: CASSATGGSGYTF. The CDR3 region has the DNA TGTGCCAGCAGCGCGACAGGGGGCAGTGGCTACACCTTC. Full variable domain (outside the CDR3, taken from reference TRBV9 and TRBJ1-2): DSGVTQTPKHLITATGQRVTLRCSPRSGDLSVYWYQQSLDQGLQFLIQYYNGEERAKGNILERFSAQQFPDLHSELNLSSLELGDSALYFCASSATGGSGYTFGSGTRLTVV.